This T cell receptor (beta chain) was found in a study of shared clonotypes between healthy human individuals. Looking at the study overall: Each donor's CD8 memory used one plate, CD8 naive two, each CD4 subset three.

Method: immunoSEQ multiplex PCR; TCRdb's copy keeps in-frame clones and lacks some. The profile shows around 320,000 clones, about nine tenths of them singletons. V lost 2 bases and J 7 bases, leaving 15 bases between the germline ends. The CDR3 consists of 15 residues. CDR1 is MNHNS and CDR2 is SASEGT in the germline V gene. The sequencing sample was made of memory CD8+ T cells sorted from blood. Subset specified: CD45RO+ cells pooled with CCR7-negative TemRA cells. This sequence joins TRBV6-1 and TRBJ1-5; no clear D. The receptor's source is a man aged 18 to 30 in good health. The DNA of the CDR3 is TGTGCCAGCAGTGAACAAGGAGGACCACGACAGCCCCAGCATTTT. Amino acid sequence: CASSEQGGPRQPQHF.